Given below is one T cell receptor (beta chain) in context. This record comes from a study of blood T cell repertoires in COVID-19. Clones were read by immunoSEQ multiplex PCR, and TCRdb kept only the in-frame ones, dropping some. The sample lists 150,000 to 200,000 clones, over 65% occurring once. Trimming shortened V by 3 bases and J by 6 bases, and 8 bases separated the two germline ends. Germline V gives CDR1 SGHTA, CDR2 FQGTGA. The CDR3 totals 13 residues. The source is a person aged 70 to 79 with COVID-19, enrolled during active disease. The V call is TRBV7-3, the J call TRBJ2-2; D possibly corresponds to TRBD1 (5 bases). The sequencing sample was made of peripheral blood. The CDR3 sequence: CASSFTGSGELFF. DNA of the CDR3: TGTGCCAGCAGCTTCACAGGTTCCGGGGAGCTGTTTTTT.